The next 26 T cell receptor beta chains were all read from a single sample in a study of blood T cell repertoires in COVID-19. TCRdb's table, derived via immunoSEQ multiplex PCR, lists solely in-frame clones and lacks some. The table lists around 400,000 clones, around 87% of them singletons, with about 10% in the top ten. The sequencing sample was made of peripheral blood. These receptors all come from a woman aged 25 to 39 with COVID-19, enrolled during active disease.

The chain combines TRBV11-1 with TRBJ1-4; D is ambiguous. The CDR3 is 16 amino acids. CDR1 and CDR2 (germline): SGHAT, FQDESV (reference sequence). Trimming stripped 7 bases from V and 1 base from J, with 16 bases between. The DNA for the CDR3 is TGTGCCAGCACCCAACCCCAAGGCGGAACTAATGAAAAACTGTTTTTT. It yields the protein CASTQPQGGTNEKLFF.

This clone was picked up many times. In DNA form, the CDR3 reads TGTGCCAGCAGTGAAGCGTTGCGTGGGACAGGGTTTGGCTACACCTTC. It codes for CASSEALRGTGFGYTF. The V and J genes are TRBV6-1 and TRBJ1-2; 9 bases are a match to TRBD1. The ends lost 0 bases at V and 7 bases at J; junction bases unmatched: 9. CDR1 and CDR2 (germline): MNHNS, SASEGT. CDR3 length equals 16 residues.

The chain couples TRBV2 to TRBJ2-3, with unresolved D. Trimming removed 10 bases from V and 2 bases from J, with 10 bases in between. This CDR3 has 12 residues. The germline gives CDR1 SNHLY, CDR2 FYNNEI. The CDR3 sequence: CAITRNTDTQYF. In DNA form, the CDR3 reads TGTGCCATCACGCGGAACACAGATACGCAGTATTTT.

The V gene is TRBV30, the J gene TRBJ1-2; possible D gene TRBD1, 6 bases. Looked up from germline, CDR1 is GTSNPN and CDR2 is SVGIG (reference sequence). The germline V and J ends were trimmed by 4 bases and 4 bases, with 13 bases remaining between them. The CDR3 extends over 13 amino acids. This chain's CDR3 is CAWTPQGFYGYTF. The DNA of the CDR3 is TGTGCCTGGACTCCACAGGGATTCTATGGCTACACCTTC. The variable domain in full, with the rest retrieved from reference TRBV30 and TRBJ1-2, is SQTIHQWPATLVQPVGSPLSLECTVEGTSNPNLYWYRQAAGRGLQLLFYSVGIGQISSEVPQNLSASRPQDRQFILSSKKLLLSDSGFYLCAWTPQGFYGYTFGSGTRLTVV.

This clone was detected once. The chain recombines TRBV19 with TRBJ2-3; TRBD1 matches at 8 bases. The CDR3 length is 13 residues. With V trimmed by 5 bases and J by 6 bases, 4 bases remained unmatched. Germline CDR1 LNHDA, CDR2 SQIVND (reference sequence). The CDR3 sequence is CASSQQGGDTQYF. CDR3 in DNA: TGTGCCAGTAGTCAACAGGGGGGCGATACGCAGTATTTT.

DNA of the CDR3: TGTGCCAGCAGGAGGACTAGCGGCACAGATACGCAGTATTTT. Encoded protein: CASRRTSGTDTQYF. The V and J genes are TRBV6-6 and TRBJ2-3, with TRBD2 matching 9 bases. Germline V gives CDR1 MNHNY, CDR2 SVGAGI (reference sequence). The V and J ends lost 6 bases and 1 base, in that order; junction bases with no gene match: 2. CDR3 size: 14 residues.

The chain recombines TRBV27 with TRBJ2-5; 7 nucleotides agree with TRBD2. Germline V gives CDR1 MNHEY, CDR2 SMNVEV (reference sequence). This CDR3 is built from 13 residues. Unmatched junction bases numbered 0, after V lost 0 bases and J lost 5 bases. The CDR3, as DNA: TGTGCCAGCAGTTTATCGGGGGGGGAGACCCAGTACTTC. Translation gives CASSLSGGETQYF.

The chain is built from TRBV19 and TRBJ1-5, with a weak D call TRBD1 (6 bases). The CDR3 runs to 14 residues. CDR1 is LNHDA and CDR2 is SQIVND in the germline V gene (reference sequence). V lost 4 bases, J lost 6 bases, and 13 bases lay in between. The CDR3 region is CASSTTGGRQPQHF. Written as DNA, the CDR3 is TGTGCCAGTAGTACGACAGGCGGGCGTCAGCCCCAGCATTTT.

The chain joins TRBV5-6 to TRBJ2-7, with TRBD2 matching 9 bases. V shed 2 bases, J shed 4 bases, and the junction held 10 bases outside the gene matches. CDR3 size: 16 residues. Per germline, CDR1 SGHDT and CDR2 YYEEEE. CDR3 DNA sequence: TGTGCCAGCAGCTTTTTTGGCGGGAGGGTTAGTTACGAGCAGTACTTC. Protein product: CASSFFGGRVSYEQYF.

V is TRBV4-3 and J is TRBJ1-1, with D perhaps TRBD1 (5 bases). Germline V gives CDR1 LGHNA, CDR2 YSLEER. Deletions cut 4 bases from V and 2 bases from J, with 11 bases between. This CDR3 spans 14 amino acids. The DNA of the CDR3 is TGCGCCAGCAGCCCCACGGGGGGTAACACTGAAGCTTTCTTT. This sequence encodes CASSPTGGNTEAFF.

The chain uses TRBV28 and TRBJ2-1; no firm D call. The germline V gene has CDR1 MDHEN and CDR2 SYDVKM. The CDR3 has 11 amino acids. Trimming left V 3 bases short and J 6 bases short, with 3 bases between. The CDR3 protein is CASSFSNEQFF. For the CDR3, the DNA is TGTGCCAGCAGTTTCAGCAATGAGCAGTTCTTC.

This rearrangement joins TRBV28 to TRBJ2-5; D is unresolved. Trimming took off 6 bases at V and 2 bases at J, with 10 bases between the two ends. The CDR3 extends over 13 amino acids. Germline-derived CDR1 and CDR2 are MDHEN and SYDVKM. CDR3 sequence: CASREPGQETQYF. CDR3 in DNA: TGTGCCAGCAGGGAACCGGGTCAAGAGACCCAGTACTTC.

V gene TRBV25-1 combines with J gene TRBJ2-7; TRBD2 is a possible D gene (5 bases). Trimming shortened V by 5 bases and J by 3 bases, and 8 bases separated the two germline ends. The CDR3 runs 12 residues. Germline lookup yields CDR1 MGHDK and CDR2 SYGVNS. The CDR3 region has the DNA TGTGCCAGCAGTCCGGACTTCTACGAGCAGTACTTC. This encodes CASSPDFYEQYF.

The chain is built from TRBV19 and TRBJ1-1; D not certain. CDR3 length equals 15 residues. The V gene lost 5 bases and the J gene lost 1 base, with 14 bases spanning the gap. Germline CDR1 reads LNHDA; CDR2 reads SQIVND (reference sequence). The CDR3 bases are TGTGCCAGTAGTTTTACAGCAGAGCAGAACACTGAAGCTTTCTTT. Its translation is CASSFTAEQNTEAFF.

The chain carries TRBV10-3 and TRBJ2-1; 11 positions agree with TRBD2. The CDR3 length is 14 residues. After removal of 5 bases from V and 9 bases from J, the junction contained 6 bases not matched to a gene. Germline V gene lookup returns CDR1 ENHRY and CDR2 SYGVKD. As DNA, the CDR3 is TGTGCCATCAGTCAACTAGCGGGAGTTGGTGAGCAGTTCTTC. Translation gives CAISQLAGVGEQFF.

For the CDR3, the DNA is TGTGCCAGCAGCGTAACAGGGGGCATCGCAGATACGCAGTATTTT. This encodes CASSVTGGIADTQYF. This rearrangement joins TRBV9 to TRBJ2-3; TRBD1 matches 9 bases. V gave up 1 base and J gave up 4 bases; unmatched junction bases: 4. Germline CDR1 reads SGDLS; CDR2 reads YYNGEE. The CDR3 runs 15 residues.

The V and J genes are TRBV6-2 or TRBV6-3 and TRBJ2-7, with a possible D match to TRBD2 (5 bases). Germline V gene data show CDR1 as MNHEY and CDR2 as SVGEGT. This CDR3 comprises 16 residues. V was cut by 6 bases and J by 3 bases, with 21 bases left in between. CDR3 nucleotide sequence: TGTGCCAGCAGCCAATTTTCGGGCTTGGACTTCTACGAGCAGTACTTC. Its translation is CASSQFSGLDFYEQYF.

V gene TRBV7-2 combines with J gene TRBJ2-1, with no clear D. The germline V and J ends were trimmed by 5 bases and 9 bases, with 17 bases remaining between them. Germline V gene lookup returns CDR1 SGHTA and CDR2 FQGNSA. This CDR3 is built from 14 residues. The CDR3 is CASSRTFSLIEQFF. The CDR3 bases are TGTGCCAGCAGCCGTACTTTTTCCCTAATTGAGCAGTTCTTC.

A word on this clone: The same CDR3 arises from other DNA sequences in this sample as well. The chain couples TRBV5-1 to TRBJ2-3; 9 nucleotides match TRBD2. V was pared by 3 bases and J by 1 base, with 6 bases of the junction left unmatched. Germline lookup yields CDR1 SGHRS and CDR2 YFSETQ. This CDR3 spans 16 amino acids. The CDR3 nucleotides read TGCGCCAGCAGCTCCTTAGCGGGAGCGGGCACAGATACGCAGTATTTT. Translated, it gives CASSSLAGAGTDTQYF.

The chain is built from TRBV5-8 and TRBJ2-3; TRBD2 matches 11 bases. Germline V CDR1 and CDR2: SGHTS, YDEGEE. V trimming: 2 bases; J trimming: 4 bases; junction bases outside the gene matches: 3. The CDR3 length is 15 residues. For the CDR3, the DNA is TGTGCCAGCAGCTTATTAGCGGGAGGGGCAGATACGCAGTATTTT. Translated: CASSLLAGGADTQYF.

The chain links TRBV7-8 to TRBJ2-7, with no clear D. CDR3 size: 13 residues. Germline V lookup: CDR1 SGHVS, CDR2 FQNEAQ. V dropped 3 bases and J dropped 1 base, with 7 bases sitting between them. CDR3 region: CASSFSRSYEQYF. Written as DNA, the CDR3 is TGTGCCAGCAGCTTCAGCAGGTCCTACGAGCAGTACTTC.

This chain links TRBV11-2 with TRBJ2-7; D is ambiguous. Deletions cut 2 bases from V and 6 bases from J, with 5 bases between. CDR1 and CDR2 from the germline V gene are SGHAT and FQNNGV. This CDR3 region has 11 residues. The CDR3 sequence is CASSLQREQYF. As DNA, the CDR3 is TGTGCCAGCAGCTTACAGCGCGAGCAGTACTTC.

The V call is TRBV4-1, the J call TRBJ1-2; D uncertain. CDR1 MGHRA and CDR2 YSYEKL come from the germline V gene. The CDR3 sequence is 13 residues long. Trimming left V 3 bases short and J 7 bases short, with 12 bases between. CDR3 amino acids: CASSHRSAFGYTF. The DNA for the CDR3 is TGCGCCAGCAGCCATCGTAGCGCGTTTGGCTACACCTTC.

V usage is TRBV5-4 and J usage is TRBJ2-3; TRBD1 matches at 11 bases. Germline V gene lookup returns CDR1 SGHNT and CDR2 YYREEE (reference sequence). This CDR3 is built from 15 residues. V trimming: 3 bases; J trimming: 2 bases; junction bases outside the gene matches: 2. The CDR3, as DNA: TGTGCCAGCAGCTGGGGACAGGGGGACACAGATACGCAGTATTTT. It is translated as CASSWGQGDTDTQYF.

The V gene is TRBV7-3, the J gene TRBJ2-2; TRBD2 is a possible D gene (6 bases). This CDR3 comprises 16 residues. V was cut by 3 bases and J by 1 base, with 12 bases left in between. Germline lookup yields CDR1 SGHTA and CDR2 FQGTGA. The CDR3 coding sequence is TGTGCCAGCAGCTTGTCTGGAGGGATGAACACCGGGGAGCTGTTTTTT. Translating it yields CASSLSGGMNTGELFF.

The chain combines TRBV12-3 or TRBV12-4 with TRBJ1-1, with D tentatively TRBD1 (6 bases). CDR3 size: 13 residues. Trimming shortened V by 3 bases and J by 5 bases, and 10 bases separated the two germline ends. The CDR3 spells CASSFWTVTEAFF. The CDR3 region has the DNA TGTGCCAGCAGTTTCTGGACAGTTACTGAAGCTTTCTTT.